A selection of T cell receptor beta chains follows, all from one sample in a study of T-cell reconstitution after alpha-beta-depleted transplantation in children. TCRdb independently ran MiXCR on the PCR reads; one entry per CDR3 protein. The sample consists of about 540,000 distinct CDR3 sequences, approximately 30% of them appearing once. The starting material was PBMCs, obtained before TCRalphabeta/CD19-depleted stem cell transplant. The receptors come from a boy in the first two years of life with Wiskott-Aldrich syndrome, due to receive a stem cell transplant. Each CDR3 is given with its conserved first and last residue. A D gene is named only where the DNA matches it firmly. Expanded clones get a size class; other rows say once, few or many, or leave the size out.

j_call: TRBJ2-7
v_call: TRBV6-5
d_call: -
clone_size: -
cdr3_nt: TGTGCCAGCAGTTACGCGGGGACGGGCTCCTACGAGCAGTACTTC
cdr3_aa: CASSYAGTGSYEQYF

j_call: TRBJ2-7
v_call: TRBV29-1
d_call: TRBD1
clone_size: few
cdr3_nt: TGCAGCGTTGAGACCGGGACAGTTTCCTACGAGCAGTACTTC
cdr3_aa: CSVETGTVSYEQYF

j_call: TRBJ2-7
v_call: TRBV5-6
d_call: -
clone_size: -
cdr3_nt: TGTGCCAGCAGCCTCCAATACGAGCAGTACTTC
cdr3_aa: CASSLQYEQYF

j_call: TRBJ2-2
v_call: TRBV19
d_call: -
clone_size: -
cdr3_nt: TGTGCCAGTAGAGATGTCTCGGCGAACACCGGGGAGCTGTTTTTT
cdr3_aa: CASRDVSANTGELFF

j_call: TRBJ1-6
v_call: TRBV5-1
d_call: -
clone_size: -
cdr3_nt: TGCGCCAGCAGAGAGCCTCCTGGACCCCTCCACTTT
cdr3_aa: CASREPPGPLHF

j_call: TRBJ2-1
v_call: TRBV4-1
d_call: TRBD2
clone_size: -
cdr3_nt: TGCGCCAGCAGCCATGGGACTAGCGGGAGGGCCACTCAGTTCTTC
cdr3_aa: CASSHGTSGRATQFF

j_call: TRBJ1-2
v_call: TRBV11-2
d_call: TRBD1
clone_size: -
cdr3_nt: TGTGCCAGCAGCCCTCCTGACAGGGGGCGATTTAACTATGGCTACACCTTC
cdr3_aa: CASSPPDRGRFNYGYTF

j_call: TRBJ2-3
v_call: TRBV7-6
d_call: TRBD2
clone_size: -
cdr3_nt: TGTGCCAGCAGCTCAGGTCCATCTAGCGGGAGCACAGATACGCAGTATTTT
cdr3_aa: CASSSGPSSGSTDTQYF

j_call: TRBJ1-2
v_call: TRBV11-2
d_call: TRBD1
clone_size: -
cdr3_nt: TGTGCCAGCAGCCCAACGGGACAGGGTTTCGGTGGCTACACCTTC
cdr3_aa: CASSPTGQGFGGYTF

j_call: TRBJ2-7
v_call: TRBV7-8
d_call: TRBD1
clone_size: -
cdr3_nt: TGTGCCAGCAGCTTAAGGGAGACAGGGGGGATCTACGAGCAGTACTTC
cdr3_aa: CASSLRETGGIYEQYF

j_call: TRBJ2-5
v_call: TRBV29-1
d_call: TRBD2
clone_size: -
cdr3_nt: TGCAGCGTTGAGCCTCAAGCGGGATTTGGGAGAGAGACCCAGTACTTC
cdr3_aa: CSVEPQAGFGRETQYF

j_call: TRBJ2-3
v_call: TRBV5-1
d_call: TRBD2
clone_size: -
cdr3_nt: TGCGCCAGCAATGGACTAGCGGGAGTGGCAGCAGATACGCAGTATTTT
cdr3_aa: CASNGLAGVAADTQYF

j_call: TRBJ2-2
v_call: TRBV6-5
d_call: -
clone_size: few
cdr3_nt: -
cdr3_aa: CASSSSGLVTGELFF

j_call: TRBJ2-1
v_call: TRBV11-2
d_call: -
clone_size: few
cdr3_nt: TGTGCCAGCAGCCGTCGGCGGGAAGTAAACAATGAGCAGTTCTTC
cdr3_aa: CASSRRREVNNEQFF

j_call: TRBJ2-1
v_call: TRBV5-1
d_call: -
clone_size: -
cdr3_nt: TGCGCCAGCAGCTTCCCAATAAGGAATGAGCAGTTCTTC
cdr3_aa: CASSFPIRNEQFF

j_call: TRBJ2-5
v_call: TRBV5-1
d_call: TRBD1
clone_size: few
cdr3_nt: TGCGCCAGCAGCTTCGGACAGGGACAGGCAGAGACCCAGTACTTC
cdr3_aa: CASSFGQGQAETQYF

j_call: TRBJ2-5
v_call: TRBV4-1
d_call: -
clone_size: few
cdr3_nt: TGCGCCAGCAGCCAAGTCGGACTGGGGATCGAGACCCAGTACTTC
cdr3_aa: CASSQVGLGIETQYF

j_call: TRBJ2-3
v_call: TRBV20-1
d_call: -
clone_size: few
cdr3_nt: TGCAGTGCTAGAAGCCTAGATGGCACAGATACGCAGTATTTT
cdr3_aa: CSARSLDGTDTQYF

j_call: TRBJ2-3
v_call: TRBV5-1
d_call: TRBD2
clone_size: -
cdr3_nt: TGCGCCAGCGGCAGACTAGCGGGAGTGTTAGATACGCAGTATTTT
cdr3_aa: CASGRLAGVLDTQYF

j_call: TRBJ2-3
v_call: TRBV27
d_call: TRBD2
clone_size: -
cdr3_nt: TGTGCCAGCAGTTTAAGCGGGATTAACACAGATACGCAGTATTTT
cdr3_aa: CASSLSGINTDTQYF

j_call: TRBJ1-5
v_call: TRBV28
d_call: TRBD1
clone_size: -
cdr3_nt: TGTGCCAGCAGGCTCTCCAGGGGGGATCAGCCCCAGCATTTT
cdr3_aa: CASRLSRGDQPQHF

j_call: TRBJ1-4
v_call: TRBV18
d_call: TRBD1
clone_size: -
cdr3_nt: TGTGCCAGCTCACCACAGTCAACAGGGGTAGAAAAACTGTTTTTT
cdr3_aa: CASSPQSTGVEKLFF

j_call: TRBJ2-1
v_call: TRBV12-3/TRBV12-4
d_call: TRBD2
clone_size: -
cdr3_nt: TGTGCCAGCAGTGGACTAGCGGGAGGAGGGAGCTCCTACAATGAGCAGTTCTTC
cdr3_aa: CASSGLAGGGSSYNEQFF

j_call: TRBJ1-1
v_call: TRBV29-1
d_call: -
clone_size: few
cdr3_nt: TGCAGCGTTGAATCCGGGAGATTTGGGGCTTTCTTT
cdr3_aa: CSVESGRFGAFF

j_call: TRBJ2-3
v_call: TRBV20-1
d_call: -
clone_size: -
cdr3_nt: TGCAGTGCTAGCCGGGACATACATTTCACAGATACGCAGTATTTT
cdr3_aa: CSASRDIHFTDTQYF

j_call: TRBJ2-5
v_call: TRBV5-1
d_call: -
clone_size: -
cdr3_nt: TGCGCCAGCAGCTTTACCCCAGGGACGAGGGAAGAGACCCAGTACTTC
cdr3_aa: CASSFTPGTREETQYF

j_call: TRBJ1-4
v_call: TRBV14
d_call: -
clone_size: -
cdr3_nt: TGTGCCAGCAGCCGCTTACGCGGGAAACTGTTTTTT
cdr3_aa: CASSRLRGKLFF